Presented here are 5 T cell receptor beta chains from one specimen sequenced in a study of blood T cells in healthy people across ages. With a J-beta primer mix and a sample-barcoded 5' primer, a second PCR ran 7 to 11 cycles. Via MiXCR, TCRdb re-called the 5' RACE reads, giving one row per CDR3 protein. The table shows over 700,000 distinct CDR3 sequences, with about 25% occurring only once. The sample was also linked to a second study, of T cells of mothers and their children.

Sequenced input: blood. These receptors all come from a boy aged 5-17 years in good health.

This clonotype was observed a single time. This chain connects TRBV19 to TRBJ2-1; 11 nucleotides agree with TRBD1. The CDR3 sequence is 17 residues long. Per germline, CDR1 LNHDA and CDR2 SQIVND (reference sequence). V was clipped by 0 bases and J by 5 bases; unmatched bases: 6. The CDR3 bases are TGTGCCAGTAGTATAGATTGGGGACAGGGGGATCACAATGAGCAGTTCTTC. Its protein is CASSIDWGQGDHNEQFF. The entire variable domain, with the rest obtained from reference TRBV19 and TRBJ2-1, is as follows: DGGITQSPKYLFRKEGQNVTLSCEQNLNHDAMYWYRQDPGQGLRLIYYSQIVNDFQKGDIAEGYSVSREKKESFPLTVTSAQKNPTAFYLCASSIDWGQGDHNEQFFGPGTRLTVL.

DNA of the CDR3: TGTGCCAGCAGCTTAGTCGCGGCGGGAGTACACAATGAGCAGTTCTTC. It yields the protein CASSLVAAGVHNEQFF. The gene calls are TRBV11-2 and TRBJ2-1; TRBD2 aligns across 7 bases. This CDR3 contains 16 residues. V lost 1 base to trimming and J lost 5 bases; unmatched junction nucleotides: 8. In germline, CDR1 is SGHAT, CDR2 FQNNGV.

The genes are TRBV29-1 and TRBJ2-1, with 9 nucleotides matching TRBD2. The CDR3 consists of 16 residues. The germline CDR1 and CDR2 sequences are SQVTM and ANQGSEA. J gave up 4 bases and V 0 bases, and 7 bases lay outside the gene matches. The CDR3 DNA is TGCAGCGTTGAAGAGGGACTAGCACCGAGATACAATGAGCAGTTCTTC. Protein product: CSVEEGLAPRYNEQFF.

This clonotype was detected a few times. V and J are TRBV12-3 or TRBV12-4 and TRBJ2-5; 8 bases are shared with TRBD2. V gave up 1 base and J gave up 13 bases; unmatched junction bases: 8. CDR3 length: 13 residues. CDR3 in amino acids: CASSLGLASGGYF. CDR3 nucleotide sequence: TGTGCCAGCAGTTTAGGGCTAGCGAGCGGGGGGTACTTC.

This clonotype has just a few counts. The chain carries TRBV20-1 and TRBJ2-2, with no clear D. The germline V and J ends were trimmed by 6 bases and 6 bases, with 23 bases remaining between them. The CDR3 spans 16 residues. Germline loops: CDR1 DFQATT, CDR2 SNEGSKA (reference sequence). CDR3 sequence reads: CSAYRTSSLRSGELFF. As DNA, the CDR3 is TGCAGTGCCTATCGTACTTCCAGCCTCCGGTCCGGGGAGCTGTTTTTT.